The 15 T cell receptor beta chains listed next were all sequenced from one sample in a study of identical twins. TCRdb recomputed calls from the 5' RACE reads with MiXCR, one row per CDR3 protein. The sample carries a few hundred thousand distinct CDR3 sequences, roughly 24% recorded once. These same data were also listed under a study on T cells expressing NK-cell markers.

Specimen: CD4+ T cells sorted from blood. The receptors stem from a woman aged 18-30 years in good health.

This clonotype came up a few times. V is TRBV12-3 or TRBV12-4 and J is TRBJ2-4, with D unresolved. V lost 6 bases and J 0 bases, leaving 9 bases between the germline ends. The CDR3 consists of 14 residues. CDR3 sequence reads: CASSRALAKNIQYF. The DNA of the CDR3 is TGTGCCAGCAGCAGAGCCTTAGCCAAAAACATTCAGTACTTC.

This chain connects TRBV7-9 to TRBJ1-1, with D hard to call. The CDR3 is 13 amino acids. The ends were cut back, 2 bases at V and 6 bases at J, with 10 bases in the middle. Germline V gene sequence: CDR1 SEHNR, CDR2 FQNEAQ (reference sequence). The CDR3 protein is CASSLFEWSEAFF. In DNA, the CDR3 is TGTGCCAGCAGCTTATTTGAATGGTCTGAAGCTTTCTTT. The full variable domain, completed using reference TRBV7-9 and TRBJ1-1, is DTGVSQNPRHKITKRGQNVTFRCDPISEHNRLYWYRQTLGQGPEFLTYFQNEAQLEKSRLLSDRFSAERPKGSFSTLEIQRTEQGDSAMYLCASSLFEWSEAFFGQGTRLTVV.

This clonotype appeared a single time. J is TRBJ2-7 and V is TRBV5-5, with D unclear. Germline loops: CDR1 SGHKS, CDR2 YYEKEE (reference sequence). The CDR3 is 13 residues long. Trimming took off 8 bases at V and 3 bases at J, with 15 bases between the two ends. CDR3 loop: CARGPGPLYEQYF. CDR3 bases: TGTGCCAGGGGCCCCGGACCACTCTACGAGCAGTACTTC.

The chain uses TRBV5-6 and TRBJ2-7; D unclear. Trimming stripped 2 bases from V and 9 bases from J, with 12 bases between. Germline CDR1 reads SGHDT; CDR2 reads YYEEEE. This CDR3 contains 12 residues. The CDR3 DNA reads TGTGCCAGCAGCTTAACTTCGGCAAGGCAGTACTTC. The encoded protein is CASSLTSARQYF.

The chain couples TRBV20-1 to TRBJ2-7; 11 bases align to TRBD1. Germline assignment: CDR1 DFQATT and CDR2 SNEGSKA (reference sequence). CDR3 size: 15 residues. Germline trimming cut 3 bases from V and 1 base from J; bases unmatched to any gene: 5. In DNA, the CDR3 is TGCAGTGCTAGGAGGGACAGGGGGGGATCCTACGAGCAGTACTTC. Translated: CSARRDRGGSYEQYF.

This chain links TRBV3-1 with TRBJ1-5, with 10 bases matching TRBD1. Losses at the gene ends were 0 bases for V and 7 bases for J; bases not matched to a gene: 6. The V gene's germline CDR1 is LGHDT and CDR2 YNNKEL (reference sequence). This CDR3 contains 16 residues. CDR3 nucleotide sequence: TGTGCCAGCAGCCAAGACCTGACAGGGGGCGGGCAGCCCCAGCATTTT. Translated, it gives CASSQDLTGGGQPQHF. Using reference TRBV3-1 and TRBJ1-5 for the parts outside the CDR3, the full variable domain is DTAVSQTPKYLVTQMGNDKSIKCEQNLGHDTMYWYKQDSKKFLKIMFSYNNKELIINETVPNRFSPKSPDKAHLNLHINSLELGDSAVYFCASSQDLTGGGQPQHFGDGTRLSIL.

This clonotype was found once. CDR3 sequence (DNA): TGCGCCAGCAGCCCTGGGACGGTTAGCTCCTACAATGAGCAGTTCTTC. Its translation: CASSPGTVSSYNEQFF. The J gene is TRBJ2-1, the V gene TRBV5-1; D is possibly TRBD1 or TRBD2 (5 bases each). CDR3 size: 16 residues. Germline V lookup: CDR1 SGHRS, CDR2 YFSETQ. The V end lost 4 bases, the J end lost 0 bases, and 14 bases lay between the germline ends.

V and J are TRBV7-8 and TRBJ2-5, with 9 bases aligning to TRBD2. The CDR3 covers 17 residues. V lost 1 base, J lost 4 bases, and 10 bases stayed unmatched. CDR1 is SGHVS, CDR2 FQNEAQ, per germline. In DNA, the CDR3 is TGTGCCAGCAGCTTAGGTGGTAGCGGGAGACTGGGAGAGACCCAGTACTTC. Residues: CASSLGGSGRLGETQYF.

The genes are TRBV5-1 and TRBJ1-2; tentative D call: TRBD1 (5 bases). In germline, CDR1 is SGHRS, CDR2 YFSETQ. V was cut by 7 bases and J by 6 bases, with 16 bases left in between. This CDR3 has 13 amino acids. The CDR3, as DNA: TGCGCCAGCGGGACGGAGGCGGTTGATGGCTACACCTTC. It is translated as CASGTEAVDGYTF.

The chain employs TRBV12-3 or TRBV12-4 and TRBJ1-1; D might be TRBD1 (5 bases). V was pared by 6 bases and J by 3 bases, with 17 bases between. The CDR3 has 15 amino acids. DNA for the CDR3: TGTGCCAGCAGCGTTACGGGACCGGGGCACACTGAAGCTTTCTTT. Translation: CASSVTGPGHTEAFF.

V is TRBV12-3 or TRBV12-4 and J is TRBJ1-2; 8 bases line up with TRBD1. The J segment lost 8 bases and the V segment lost 5 bases, leaving 10 bases of the junction unmatched. This CDR3 spans 14 amino acids. CDR3 amino acids: CASSASGGGSGYTF. DNA for the CDR3: TGTGCCAGCAGTGCCTCAGGGGGCGGGTCCGGCTACACCTTC.

The chain joins TRBV7-2 to TRBJ1-4; possible D gene TRBD1, 5 bases. V was trimmed by 5 bases and J by 8 bases, leaving 15 bases between them. The CDR3 totals 14 residues. Germline assignment: CDR1 SGHTA and CDR2 FQGNSA. The CDR3 is CASSPGGGGEKLFF. CDR3 DNA sequence: TGTGCCAGCAGCCCGGGGGGGGGAGGGGAAAAACTGTTTTTT.

The CDR3: CASSLVVTGQDEAFF. The DNA of the CDR3 is TGCGCCAGCAGCCTGGTGGTAACGGGGCAGGATGAAGCTTTCTTT. This chain links TRBV5-1 with TRBJ1-1; a weak D match, TRBD1 (5 bases). Germline CDR1 and CDR2: SGHRS and YFSETQ. The CDR3 is made up of 15 amino acids. V dropped 4 bases and J dropped 7 bases, with 20 bases sitting between them.

This clonotype showed up just a few times. The chain is built from TRBV9 and TRBJ2-1; D possibly corresponds to TRBD1 (5 bases). V was shortened by 3 bases and J by 0 bases, with 10 bases between the two germline ends. The CDR3 loop spans 15 amino acids. Looked up from germline, CDR1 is SGDLS and CDR2 is YYNGEE. In nucleotides, the CDR3 is TGTGCCAGCAGCGCGGACATTCTCTCCTACAATGAGCAGTTCTTC. Protein product: CASSADILSYNEQFF.

This chain uses TRBV6-2 or TRBV6-3 with TRBJ2-1; 7 positions match TRBD2. Germline V gene sequence: CDR1 MNHEY, CDR2 SVGEGT. V trimming: 8 bases; J trimming: 5 bases; junction bases outside the gene matches: 15. The CDR3 covers 16 residues. The CDR3 DNA is TGTGCCAGCGACACACCGTTAGCGGGTAATAACAATGAGCAGTTCTTC. This gives the protein CASDTPLAGNNNEQFF.